These T cell receptor beta chains were read from a single sample in a study of blood T cell repertoires in COVID-19. Clones were sequenced by immunoSEQ multiplex PCR, and TCRdb holds only the in-frame ones, with some missing. The sample lists more than 50,000 clones; approximately 90% were seen once. The sequenced material came from peripheral blood. Receptors originate from a human donor in a cohort sampled during active COVID-19. The CDR3 runs from the conserved cysteine through the conserved F or W. A D gene is named only where the DNA matches it firmly. Expanded clones get a size class; other rows say once, few or many, or leave the size out.

clone_size j_call d_call v_call cdr3_nt cdr3_aa
NA TRBJ2-1 NA TRBV21-1 TGTGCCAGCAGCAAATGGGCCACCCGACGGCCTAATGAGCAGTTCTTC CASSKWATRRPNEQFF
once TRBJ1-5 NA TRBV24-1 TGTGCCACCAGTGATTGGGGGGATGGCAATCAGCCCCAGCATTTT CATSDWGDGNQPQHF
NA TRBJ1-5 NA TRBV12-3/TRBV12-4 TGTGCCAGCGCTAAGCCCCAGCATTTT CASAKPQHF
NA TRBJ1-3 NA TRBV9 TGTGCCAGCATGGCGGGTCTAGCTGGAAACACCATATATTTT CASMAGLAGNTIYF
once TRBJ2-1 TRBD1 TRBV7-9 TGTGCCAGCAGCTTAGCAGGGACAGGGGGCTTCTACAATGAGCAGTTCTTC CASSLAGTGGFYNEQFF
NA TRBJ2-7 TRBD1 TRBV2 TGTGCCAGCAGTGACCAACAGGGGCACTACGAGCAGTACTTC CASSDQQGHYEQYF
NA TRBJ2-7 NA TRBV5-1 TGCGCCAGCAGCTTGCAGGGGTTAGGGTACGAGCAGTACTTC CASSLQGLGYEQYF
once TRBJ1-6 TRBD1 TRBV3-1/TRBV3-2 TGTGCCAGCAGCCGGACAGGGGGGTTTAATTCACCCCTCCACTTT CASSRTGGFNSPLHF
NA TRBJ2-4 TRBD1 TRBV30 TGTGCCGGAACAGGGGGCGCAGGCGAAAACATTCAGTACTTC CAGTGGAGENIQYF
once TRBJ2-7 NA TRBV7-6 TGTGCCAGCAGCTTAGGGGCAGGGTCTACCTACGAGCAGTACTTC CASSLGAGSTYEQYF
NA TRBJ2-7 NA TRBV27 TGTGCCAGCAGTTCTACCTACGAGCAGTACTTC CASSSTYEQYF
once TRBJ1-2 NA TRBV7-9 TGTGCCAGTACACCCGTGAATTATGGCTACACCTTC CASTPVNYGYTF
NA TRBJ2-5 NA TRBV6-2/TRBV6-3 TGTGCCAGCAGTTACTCGATACAGTGGGAGACCCAGTACTTC CASSYSIQWETQYF
once TRBJ2-7 TRBD2 TRBV5-1 TGCGCCAGCAGCTTGGTCCAGCGGGAGGCCCCTTTGAACTTC CASSLVQREAPLNF
NA TRBJ2-7 TRBD1 TRBV7-8 TGTGCCAGCAGCTCAGGGACAGGGACCTACGAGCAGTACTTC CASSSGTGTYEQYF
few TRBJ1-5 TRBD1 TRBV2 TGTGCCAGCAGTGAAAGTGGGACAGGGTGGGCTCAGCCCCAGCATTTT CASSESGTGWAQPQHF
NA TRBJ1-5 TRBD1 TRBV6-1 TGTGCCAGCAGTGAAAGTGAGGGGGCTGGCAATCAGCCCCAGCATTTT CASSESEGAGNQPQHF
NA TRBJ2-4 NA TRBV6-1 TGTGCCAGCAGTGAAGCTGAACCCGGGGTCTTGCTTATAGCCAAAAACATTCAGTACTTC CASSEAEPGVLLIAKNIQYF
NA TRBJ1-2 TRBD1 TRBV9 TGTGCCAGCAGCGTAGAGACAGGGCTCTATGGCTACACCTTC CASSVETGLYGYTF
NA TRBJ2-3 NA TRBV5-1 TGCGCCAGCAGCTTGGTCGGGTATACAGATACGCAGTATTTT CASSLVGYTDTQYF
NA TRBJ1-1 NA TRBV6-1 TGTGCCAGCAGTGACACAATGAACACTGAAGCTTTCTTT CASSDTMNTEAFF
NA TRBJ2-7 TRBD2 TRBV5-4 TGTGCCAGCAGCCCGCAGTCTGCGGGAGGGCTATACGAGCAGTACTTC CASSPQSAGGLYEQYF
NA TRBJ2-1 TRBD2 TRBV7-6 TGTGCCAGCAGCACTCTAGCGGGAGTAACCCATGAGCAGTTCTTC CASSTLAGVTHEQFF
NA TRBJ1-5 NA TRBV19 TGTGCCAGTAGGGACAGTGTGGTTAATCAGCCCCAGCATTTT CASRDSVVNQPQHF
NA TRBJ2-1 NA TRBV7-2 TGTGCCAGCAGCTTAGGGACAAACCAGCAGTTCTTC CASSLGTNQQFF
NA TRBJ2-7 TRBD1 TRBV11-2 TGTGCCAGCAGCTTAGATCGGGTAGGGACAGTCTTATACGAGCAGTACTTC CASSLDRVGTVLYEQYF
NA TRBJ2-7 TRBD2 TRBV11-2 TGTGCCAGCAGCTTAGGGCTAGCGGGAACCCCCTACGAGCAGTACTTC CASSLGLAGTPYEQYF
NA TRBJ2-5 TRBD2 TRBV2 TGTGCCAGCAGAGAAGGGCCGGGGGGGCGGTTTGAGGAGACCCAGTACTTC CASREGPGGRFEETQYF
NA TRBJ2-3 TRBD2 TRBV11-2 TGTGCCAGCAGCTCCCGGGGGGGGTCAGATACGCAGTATTTT CASSSRGGSDTQYF
NA TRBJ1-1 NA TRBV6-5 TGTGCCAGCAGTTACACCAGCGGCACTGAAGCTTTCTTT CASSYTSGTEAFF
NA TRBJ2-3 TRBD2 TRBV24-1 TGTGCCACCAGTGAGGCGACTAGCGGCACAGATACGCAGTATTTT CATSEATSGTDTQYF
NA TRBJ2-1 TRBD1 TRBV12-5 TGTGCTAGTGGTCCGGGACAGGGGGTTTGGGGCAATGAGCAGTTCTTC CASGPGQGVWGNEQFF
NA TRBJ1-1 NA TRBV7-2 TGTGCCAGCAGCTTAGAGGGCAGGGTTGGTGAAGCTTTCTTT CASSLEGRVGEAFF
NA TRBJ1-4 TRBD1 TRBV27 TGTGCCAGCAGTTTGACAGGGGGAGGGGAAAAACTGTTTTTT CASSLTGGGEKLFF
NA TRBJ2-3 NA TRBV6-5 TGTGCCAGCAGTTATACGGACATAGATACGCAGTATTTT CASSYTDIDTQYF
NA TRBJ2-7 TRBD1 TRBV25-1 TGTGCCAGCAGTGAAAACCCGGGACAGGGAGACGAGCAGTACTTC CASSENPGQGDEQYF
few TRBJ2-7 NA TRBV10-3 TGTGCCATCAGTGAGGTTTTGGGGGGAGCCTACGAGCAGTACTTC CAISEVLGGAYEQYF
NA TRBJ2-7 TRBD2 TRBV4-3 TGCGCCAGCAGCCAGGAGGCTATTAGCGGGGCCTACGAGCAGTACTTC CASSQEAISGAYEQYF
NA TRBJ2-5 TRBD2 TRBV15 TGTGCCACCAGCAGTGAGGGACTAGCGGGATTTCAAGAGACCCAGTACTTC CATSSEGLAGFQETQYF
NA TRBJ1-2 NA TRBV4-1 TGCGCCAGCAGCCAAGACTCAGGGGCGAATGATGGCTACACCTTC CASSQDSGANDGYTF
NA TRBJ2-7 NA TRBV27 TGTGCCAGCAGTTTACCTAAGCAGTACTTC CASSLPKQYF
once TRBJ2-3 TRBD2 TRBV25-1 TGTGCCAGCAGTGACCCCTCGGGAGGGCACACAGATACGCAGTATTTT CASSDPSGGHTDTQYF
NA TRBJ2-5 NA TRBV7-9 TGTGCCAGCAGCTTATTAAGGACAGCGAAAGAGACCCAGTACTTC CASSLLRTAKETQYF
NA TRBJ2-4 TRBD2 TRBV20-1 TGCAGTGCTAGTAGGGAGGGGCTAGCGGACATAAAAAACATTCAGTACTTC CSASREGLADIKNIQYF
once TRBJ2-2 NA TRBV29-1 TGCAGCGTTGAAGCGGGGAATCCCCCGAACACCGGGGAGCTGTTTTTT CSVEAGNPPNTGELFF
NA TRBJ2-7 NA TRBV15 TGTGCCACCAGCACCGAGGTCTACGAGCAGTACTTC CATSTEVYEQYF